This T cell receptor (beta chain) was found in a study of vaccination and CD4 T cells after COVID-19. Study as a whole: Median draw time for post-COVID samples was 101 days post-diagnosis (range 35 to 161).

As concerns this clonotype: Its matching antigen is unknown.

CDR1 and CDR2 from the germline V gene are SGHAT and FQNNGV. This CDR3 spans 16 amino acids. Trimming cost V 2 bases and J 4 bases, with 16 bases left between them. The Oncomine TCR Beta short-read assay was applied to DNA of cultured CD4+ T cells. TCRdb re-called the PCR reads through MiXCR, storing one row per CDR3 protein. Here the sample spans about 12,000 distinct CDR3 sequences, 30% being singletons. As for treatment: roughly 10-day PBMC culture with coronavirus spike peptide pools or control peptides (ViraFEST assay). The rearrangement uses TRBV11-2 and TRBJ2-3; the D call may be TRBD1 or TRBD2 (6 bases each). The TCR originated in a human donor with COVID-19. Sequencing was done on a sample of cultured CD4+ T cells from blood. The CDR3 protein is CASSLLSGGGSDTQYF. The CDR3 DNA sequence: TGTGCCAGCAGCTTATTATCCGGGGGCGGTTCAGATACGCAGTATTTT. Looking up the rest from reference TRBV11-2 and TRBJ2-3 gives the full variable domain: EAGVAQSPRYKIIEKRQSVAFWCNPISGHATLYWYQQILGQGPKLLIQFQNNGVVDDSQLPKDRFSAERLKGVDSTLKIQPAKLEDSAVYLCASSLLSGGGSDTQYFGPGTRLTVL.